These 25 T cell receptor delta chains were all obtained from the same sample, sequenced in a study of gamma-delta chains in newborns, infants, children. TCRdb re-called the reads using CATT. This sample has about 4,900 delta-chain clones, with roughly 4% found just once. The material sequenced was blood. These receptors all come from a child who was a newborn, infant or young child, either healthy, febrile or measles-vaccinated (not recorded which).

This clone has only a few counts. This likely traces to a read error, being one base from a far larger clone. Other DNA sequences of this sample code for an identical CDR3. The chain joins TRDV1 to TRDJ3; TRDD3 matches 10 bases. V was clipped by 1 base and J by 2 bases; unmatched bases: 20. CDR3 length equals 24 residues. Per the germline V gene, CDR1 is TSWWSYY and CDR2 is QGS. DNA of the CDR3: TGTGCTCTTGGGGAACGCCGGAGGTACTGGGGGATTCGGGATCGGCCCTGGGACACCCGACAGATGTTTTTC. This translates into CALGERRRYWGIRDRPWDTRQMFF.

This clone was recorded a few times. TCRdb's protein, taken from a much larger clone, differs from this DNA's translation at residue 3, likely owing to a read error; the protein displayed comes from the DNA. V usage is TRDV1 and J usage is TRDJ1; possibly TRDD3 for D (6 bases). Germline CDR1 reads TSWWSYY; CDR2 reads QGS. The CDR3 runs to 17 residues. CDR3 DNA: TGTGCTCGTGGGGAACTATGGGGGTACTATTACACCGATAAACTCATCTTT. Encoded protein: CARGELWGYYYTDKLIF.

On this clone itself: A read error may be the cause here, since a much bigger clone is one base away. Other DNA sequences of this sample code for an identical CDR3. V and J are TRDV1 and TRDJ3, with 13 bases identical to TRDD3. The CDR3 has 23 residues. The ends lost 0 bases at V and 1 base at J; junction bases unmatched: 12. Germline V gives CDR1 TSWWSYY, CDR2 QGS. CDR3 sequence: CALGELPFLLGDTRSWDTRQMFF. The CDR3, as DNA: TGTGCTCTTGGGGAACTGCCTTTCCTACTGGGGGATACGCGATCCTGGGACACCCGACAGATGTTTTTC.

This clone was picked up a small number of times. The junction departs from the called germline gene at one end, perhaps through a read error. DNA for the CDR3: TGTGCAGCCAGTGGCTTCCTCCACTCCAATAACTGGGGGTCCCACACCGATAAACTCACCTTT. It specifies CAASGFLHSNNWGSHTDKLTF. This chain connects TRAV29/DV5 to TRDJ1, with TRDD3 matching over 8 bases. The CDR3 extends over 21 amino acids. Germline-derived CDR1 and CDR2 are NSMFDY and ISSIKDK.

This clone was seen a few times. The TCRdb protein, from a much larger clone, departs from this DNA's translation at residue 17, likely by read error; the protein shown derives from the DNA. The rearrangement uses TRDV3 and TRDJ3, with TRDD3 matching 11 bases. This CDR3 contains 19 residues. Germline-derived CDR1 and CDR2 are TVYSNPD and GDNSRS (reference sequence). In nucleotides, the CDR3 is TGTGCCTTTGGCCCTGGGGGATACCGAGGCTCCTGGGACACCCGACAGATTTTTTTC. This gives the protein CAFGPGGYRGSWDTRQIFF.

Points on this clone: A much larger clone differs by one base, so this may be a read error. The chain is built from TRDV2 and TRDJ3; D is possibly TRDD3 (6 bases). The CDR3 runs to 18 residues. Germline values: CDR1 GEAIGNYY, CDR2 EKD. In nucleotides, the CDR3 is TGTGCCTGTGACACTGGGGGCCGTAGCTCCTGGGACACCCGACAGGTGTTTTTC. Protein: CACDTGGRSSWDTRQVFF.

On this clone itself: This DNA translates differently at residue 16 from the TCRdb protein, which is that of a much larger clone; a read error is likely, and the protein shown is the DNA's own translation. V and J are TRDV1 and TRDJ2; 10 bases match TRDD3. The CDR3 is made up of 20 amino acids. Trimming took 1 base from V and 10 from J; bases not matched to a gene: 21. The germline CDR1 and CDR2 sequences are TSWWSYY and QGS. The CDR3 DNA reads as TGTGCTCTTGGGGAACGGGGGAGGGTAATTACTGGGGGATCTGCAGTACAACTCTTCTTT. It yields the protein CALGERGRVITGGSAVQLFF.

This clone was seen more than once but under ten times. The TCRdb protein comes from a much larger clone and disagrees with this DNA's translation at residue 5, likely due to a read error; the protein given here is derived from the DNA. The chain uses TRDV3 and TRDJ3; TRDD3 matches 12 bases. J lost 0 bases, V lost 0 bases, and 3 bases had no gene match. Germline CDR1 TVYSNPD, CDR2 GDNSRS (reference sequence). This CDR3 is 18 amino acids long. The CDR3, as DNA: TGTGCCTTTAGATGCTGGGGGATACGCTCCTGGGACACCCGACAGATGTTTTTC. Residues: CAFRCWGIRSWDTRQMFF.

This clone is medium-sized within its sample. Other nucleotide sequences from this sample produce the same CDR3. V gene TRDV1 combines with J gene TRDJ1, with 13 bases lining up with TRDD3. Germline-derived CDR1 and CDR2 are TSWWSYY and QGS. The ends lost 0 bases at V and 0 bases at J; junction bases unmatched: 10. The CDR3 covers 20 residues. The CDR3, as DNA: TGTGCTCTTGGGGAACTCCGTACTGGGGGATACGCAGGTTACACCGATAAACTCATCTTT. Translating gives CALGELRTGGYAGYTDKLIF.

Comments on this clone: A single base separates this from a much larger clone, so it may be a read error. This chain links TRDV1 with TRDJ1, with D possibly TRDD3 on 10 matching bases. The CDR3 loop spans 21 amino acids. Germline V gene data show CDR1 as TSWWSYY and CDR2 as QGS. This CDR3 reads CALGEHLAFLLGDPTTDKPIF. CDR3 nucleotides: TGTGCTCTTGGGGAACATCTGGCCTTCCTACTGGGGGATCCCACCACCGATAAACCCATCTTT.

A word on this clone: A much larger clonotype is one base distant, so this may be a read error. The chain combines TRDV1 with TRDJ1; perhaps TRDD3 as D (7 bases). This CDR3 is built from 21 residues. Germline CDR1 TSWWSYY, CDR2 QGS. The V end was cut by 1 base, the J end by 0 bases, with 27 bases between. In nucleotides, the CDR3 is TGTGCTCTTGGGGAACAGGTCCTCCTACATCCTGGGGGGAGGTACACCGATAAACTCATCTTT. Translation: CALGEQVLLHPGGRYTDKLIF.

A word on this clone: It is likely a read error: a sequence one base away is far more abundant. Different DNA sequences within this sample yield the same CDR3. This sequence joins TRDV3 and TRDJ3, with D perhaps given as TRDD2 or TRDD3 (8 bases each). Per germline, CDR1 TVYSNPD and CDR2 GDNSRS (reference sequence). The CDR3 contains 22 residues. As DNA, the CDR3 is TGTGCCTTTGGTGGAGCTTCCTACTTACTGGGGGCCAGCTCCTGGGACACCCGTCAGATGTTTTTC. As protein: CAFGGASYLLGASSWDTRQMFF.

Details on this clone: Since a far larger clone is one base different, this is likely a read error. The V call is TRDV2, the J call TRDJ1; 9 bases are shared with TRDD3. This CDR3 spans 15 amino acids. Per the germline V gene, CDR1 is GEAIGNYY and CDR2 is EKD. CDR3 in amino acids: CARDTGDTYTDKLIF. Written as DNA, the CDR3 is TGTGCCCGTGACACCGGGGATACGTACACCGATAAACTCATCTTT.

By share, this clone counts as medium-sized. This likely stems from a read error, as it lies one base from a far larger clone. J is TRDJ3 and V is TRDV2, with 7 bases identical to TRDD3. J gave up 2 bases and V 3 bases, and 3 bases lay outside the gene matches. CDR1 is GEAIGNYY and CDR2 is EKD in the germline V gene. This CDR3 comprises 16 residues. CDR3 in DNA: TGTGCCTGTGACTGGGGGAGCCCCTGGGACACCCGACAGATGTTTTTC. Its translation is CACDWGSPWDTRQMFF.

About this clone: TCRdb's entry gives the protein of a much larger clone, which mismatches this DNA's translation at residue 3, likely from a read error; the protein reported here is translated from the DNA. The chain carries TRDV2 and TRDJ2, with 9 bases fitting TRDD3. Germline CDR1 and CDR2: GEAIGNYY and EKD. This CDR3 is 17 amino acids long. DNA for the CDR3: TGTGCCCGTGACACCCCCCTACTGGGGGATTTGACAGCACAACTCTTCTTT. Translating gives CARDTPLLGDLTAQLFF.

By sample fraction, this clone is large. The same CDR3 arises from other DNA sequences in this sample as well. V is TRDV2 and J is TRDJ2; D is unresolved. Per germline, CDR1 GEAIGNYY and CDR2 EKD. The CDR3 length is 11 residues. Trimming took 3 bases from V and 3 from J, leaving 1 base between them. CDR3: CACDLTAQLFF. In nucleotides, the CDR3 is TGTGCCTGTGACCTGACAGCACAACTCTTCTTT.

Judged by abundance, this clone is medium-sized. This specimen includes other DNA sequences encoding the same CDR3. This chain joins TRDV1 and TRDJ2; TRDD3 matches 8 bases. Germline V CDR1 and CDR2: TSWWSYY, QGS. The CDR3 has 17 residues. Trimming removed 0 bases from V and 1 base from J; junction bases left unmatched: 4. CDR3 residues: CALGELGYVFLTAQLFF. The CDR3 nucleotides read TGTGCTCTTGGGGAACTGGGATACGTCTTTTTGACAGCACAACTCTTCTTT.

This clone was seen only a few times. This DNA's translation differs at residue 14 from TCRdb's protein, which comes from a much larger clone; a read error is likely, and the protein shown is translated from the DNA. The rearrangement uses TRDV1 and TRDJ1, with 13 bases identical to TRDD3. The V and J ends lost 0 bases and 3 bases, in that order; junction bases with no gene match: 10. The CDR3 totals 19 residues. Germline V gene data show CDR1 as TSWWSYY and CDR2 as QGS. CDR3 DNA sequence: TGTGCTCTTGGGGAACTCCCTACTGGGGGATACGGATACGCCGATAAACTCATCTTT. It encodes CALGELPTGGYGYADKLIF.

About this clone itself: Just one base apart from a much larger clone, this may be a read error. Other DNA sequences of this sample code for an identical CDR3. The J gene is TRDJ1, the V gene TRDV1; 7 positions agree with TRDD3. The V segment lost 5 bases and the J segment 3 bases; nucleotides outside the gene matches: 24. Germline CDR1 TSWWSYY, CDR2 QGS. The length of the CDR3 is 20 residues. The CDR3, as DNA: TGTGCTCTTGGGCCCAGTGGCCTACGGACGGGGGGATCAGATCCCGATAAACTCATCTTT. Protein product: CALGPSGLRTGGSDPDKLIF.

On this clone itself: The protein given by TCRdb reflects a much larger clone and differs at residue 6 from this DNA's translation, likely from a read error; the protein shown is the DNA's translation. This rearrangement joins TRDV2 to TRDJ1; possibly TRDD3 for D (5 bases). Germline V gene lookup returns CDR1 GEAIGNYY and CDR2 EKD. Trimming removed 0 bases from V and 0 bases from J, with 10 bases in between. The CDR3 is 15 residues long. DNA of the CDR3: TGTGCCTGTGACACCATTGGGGAATACACCGATAAACTCATCTTT. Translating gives CACDTIGEYTDKLIF.

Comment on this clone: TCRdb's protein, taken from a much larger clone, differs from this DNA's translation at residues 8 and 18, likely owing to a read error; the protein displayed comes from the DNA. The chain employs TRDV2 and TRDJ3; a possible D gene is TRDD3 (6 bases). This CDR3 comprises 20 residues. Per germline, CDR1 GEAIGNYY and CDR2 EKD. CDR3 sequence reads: CACDTGKPGESSWDTRQVFF. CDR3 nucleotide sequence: TGTGCCTGTGACACCGGCAAACCGGGGGAGAGCTCCTGGGACACCCGACAGGTGTTTTTC.

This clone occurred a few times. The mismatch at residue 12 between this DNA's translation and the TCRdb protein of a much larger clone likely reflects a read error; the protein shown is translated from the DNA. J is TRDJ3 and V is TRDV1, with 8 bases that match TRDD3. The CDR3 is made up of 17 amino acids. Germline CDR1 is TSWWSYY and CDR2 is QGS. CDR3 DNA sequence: TGTGCTCTTGGGGAACAGTGGGGGATCCGGGACATCCGACAGATGTTTTTC. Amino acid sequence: CALGEQWGIRDIRQMFF.

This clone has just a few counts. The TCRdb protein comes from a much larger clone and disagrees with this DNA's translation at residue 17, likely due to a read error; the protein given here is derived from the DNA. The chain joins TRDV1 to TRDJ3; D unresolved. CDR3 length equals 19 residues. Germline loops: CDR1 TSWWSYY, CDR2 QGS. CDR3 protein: CALGELHLNQRRDTRQVFF. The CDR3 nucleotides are TGTGCTCTTGGGGAGCTACACCTCAACCAAAGAAGGGACACCCGACAGGTGTTTTTC.

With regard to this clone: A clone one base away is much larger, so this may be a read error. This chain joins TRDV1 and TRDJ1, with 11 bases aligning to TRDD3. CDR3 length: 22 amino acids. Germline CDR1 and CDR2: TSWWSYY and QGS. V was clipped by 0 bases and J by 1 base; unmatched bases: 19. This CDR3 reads CALGELNTSLYWGIEGTDKLIF. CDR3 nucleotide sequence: TGTGCTCTTGGGGAACTTAACACTTCCTTGTACTGGGGGATAGAAGGCACCGATAAACTCATCTTT.

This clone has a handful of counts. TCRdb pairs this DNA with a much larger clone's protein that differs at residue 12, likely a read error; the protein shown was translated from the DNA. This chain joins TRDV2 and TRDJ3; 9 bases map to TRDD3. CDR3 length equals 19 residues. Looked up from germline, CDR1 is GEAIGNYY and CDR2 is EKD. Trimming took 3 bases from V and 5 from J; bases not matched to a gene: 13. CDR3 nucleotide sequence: TGTGCCTGTGACGAGAGACCTACGGGGATACGCCGGGACACCCGACAGATGTTTTTC. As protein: CACDERPTGIRRDTRQMFF.